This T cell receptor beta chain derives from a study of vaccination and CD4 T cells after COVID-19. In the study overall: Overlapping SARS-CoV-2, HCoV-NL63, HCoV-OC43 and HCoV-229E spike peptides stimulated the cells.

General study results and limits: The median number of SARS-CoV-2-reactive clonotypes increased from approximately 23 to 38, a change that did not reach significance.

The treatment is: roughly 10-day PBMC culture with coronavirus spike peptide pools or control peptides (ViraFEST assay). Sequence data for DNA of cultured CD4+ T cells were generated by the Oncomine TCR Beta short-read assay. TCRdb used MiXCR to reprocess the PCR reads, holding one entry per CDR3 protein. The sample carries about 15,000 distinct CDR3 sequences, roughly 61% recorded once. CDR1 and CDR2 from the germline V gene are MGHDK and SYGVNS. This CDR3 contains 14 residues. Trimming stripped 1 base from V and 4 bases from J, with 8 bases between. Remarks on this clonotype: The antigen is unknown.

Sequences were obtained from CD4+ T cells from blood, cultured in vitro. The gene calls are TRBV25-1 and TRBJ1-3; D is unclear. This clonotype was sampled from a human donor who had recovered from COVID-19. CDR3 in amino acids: CASSESGSGNTIYF. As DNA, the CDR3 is TGTGCCAGCAGTGAATCGGGATCAGGAAACACCATATATTTT.